The 3 T cell receptor beta chains below all came from one sample that was sequenced in a study of T cell changes during pregnancy in multiple sclerosis. The table came from immunoSEQ multiplex PCR; TCRdb's copy has only in-frame clones and leaves some out. Of some 52,000 clones listed, almost 95% are singletons. The material was CD4+ T cells from peripheral blood mononuclear cells, obtained in the third trimester of pregnancy. The receptors come from a female donor with multiple sclerosis, enrolled in a pregnancy study.

In its sample, this clone was seen once. The V call is TRBV7-3, the J call TRBJ1-2, with TRBD1 matching 10 bases. The J segment lost 3 bases and the V segment lost 5 bases, leaving 3 bases of the junction unmatched. The CDR3 length is 14 residues. Germline V gene data show CDR1 as SGHTA and CDR2 as FQGTGA. CDR3 in amino acids: CASSLGQGDYGYTF. CDR3 DNA: TGTGCCAGCAGCCTAGGACAGGGGGACTATGGCTACACCTTC. The entire variable domain, with the rest obtained from reference TRBV7-3 and TRBJ1-2, is as follows: GAGVSQTPSNKVTEKGKYVELRCDPISGHTALYWYRQSLGQGPEFLIYFQGTGAADDSGLPNDRFFAVRPEGSVSTLKIQRTERGDSAVYLCASSLGQGDYGYTFGSGTRLTVV.

V usage is TRBV19 and J usage is TRBJ1-2; D is perhaps TRBD1 (5 bases). V gave up 5 bases and J gave up 8 bases, with 12 bases separating them. The CDR3 covers 12 residues. CDR1 is LNHDA, CDR2 SQIVND, per germline (reference sequence). The CDR3 region is CASSSVRVGYTF. CDR3 DNA: TGTGCCAGTAGTTCCGTCAGGGTAGGCTACACCTTC.

The CDR3 sequence is CASSLLAGGGTDTQYF. The CDR3 DNA sequence: TGTGCCAGCAGCCTCCTAGCGGGGGGGGGCACAGATACGCAGTATTTT. The V gene is TRBV7-3, the J gene TRBJ2-3; TRBD2 matches 12 bases. Germline loops: CDR1 SGHTA, CDR2 FQGTGA. The CDR3 consists of 16 residues. The V and J ends lost 5 bases and 1 base, in that order; junction bases with no gene match: 4.